The 8 T cell receptor beta chains in this list originate from one sample, sequenced in a study of blood T cell repertoires in COVID-19. Repertoires were generated with immunoSEQ multiplex PCR, while TCRdb's copy carries only in-frame clones and drops some. The sample includes approximately 240,000 clones, 84% seen only once; the top ten take about 2.3%. Source material: peripheral blood. These receptors all stem from a woman aged 55-69 years with acute or convalescent COVID-19.

This clone was found once. The gene calls are TRBV6-1 and TRBJ1-2, with D possibly matching TRBD1 (5 bases). The V end was cut by 0 bases, the J end by 8 bases, with 13 bases between. Germline CDR1 and CDR2: MNHNS and SASEGT. The CDR3 loop spans 14 amino acids. This chain's CDR3 is CASSEARQGNGYTF. CDR3 DNA sequence: TGTGCCAGCAGTGAAGCGAGGCAGGGAAACGGCTACACCTTC.

This chain uses TRBV11-3 with TRBJ1-5; 7 nucleotides agree with TRBD1. In germline, CDR1 is SGHNT, CDR2 YENEEA. This CDR3 is built from 18 residues. V dropped 1 base and J dropped 6; count of bases not matched to a gene: 15. DNA of the CDR3: TGTGCCAGCAGCTTAGCCTGGGGCCGGGACAGAACGGGTCAGCCCCAGCATTTT. Protein sequence: CASSLAWGRDRTGQPQHF. Full variable domain (remainder filled in from reference TRBV11-3 and TRBJ1-5): EAGVVQSPRYKIIEKKQPVAFWCNPISGHNTLYWYLQNLGQGPELLIRYENEEAVDDSQLPKDRFSAERLKGVDSTLKIQPAELGDSAVYLCASSLAWGRDRTGQPQHFGDGTRLSIL.

At least ten counts were recorded for this clone. CDR3 DNA sequence: TGTGCCAGCAGCGTAGCGGGGAGAGGGACTGAAGCTTTCTTT. This gives the protein CASSVAGRGTEAFF. The chain has TRBV9 and TRBJ1-1, with D hard to call. Trimming removed 0 bases at V and 5 bases at J, with 11 bases between. The CDR3 is made up of 14 amino acids. The germline CDR1 and CDR2 sequences are SGDLS and YYNGEE.

The chain has TRBV9 and TRBJ2-7; 7 bases agree with TRBD2. Germline V CDR1 and CDR2: SGDLS, YYNGEE. The CDR3 contains 14 residues. V shed 3 bases and J 6 bases; nucleotides not matched to a gene: 9. CDR3 nucleotides: TGTGCCAGCAGCGCGACCGGGACTAATGGCGAGCAGTACTTC. This codes for CASSATGTNGEQYF.

The chain combines TRBV5-1 with TRBJ1-2, with 9 positions matching TRBD1. Germline CDR1 reads SGHRS; CDR2 reads YFSETQ. The CDR3 has 14 residues. V lost 5 bases, J lost 4 bases, and 6 bases stayed unmatched. This CDR3 is CASRGDRAVYGYTF. CDR3 nucleotides: TGCGCCAGCAGGGGGGACAGGGCCGTCTATGGCTACACCTTC.

V and J are TRBV3-1 (or the pseudogene TRBV3-2) and TRBJ1-2, with 11 bases matching TRBD1. The CDR3 is made up of 14 amino acids. V trimming: 2 bases; J trimming: 7 bases; junction bases outside the gene matches: 3. The germline V gene encodes CDR1 LGHDT and CDR2 YNNKEL (reference sequence). The CDR3 spells CASSQRDRGTGYTF. CDR3 nucleotide sequence: TGTGCCAGCAGCCAAAGGGACAGGGGGACTGGCTACACCTTC.

To note about this clone: Other DNA sequences in the sample encode the same CDR3. The V and J genes are TRBV29-1 and TRBJ1-2, with D hard to call. Germline V gene data show CDR1 as SQVTM and CDR2 as ANQGSEA. This CDR3 is built from 11 residues. V was pared by 3 bases and J by 2 bases, with 4 bases between. CDR3 DNA: TGCAGCGTTGAGTCGAACTATGGCTACACCTTC. Translation: CSVESNYGYTF.

The genes are TRBV11-2 and TRBJ1-1; D is ambiguous. V was shortened by 9 bases and J by 4 bases, with 21 bases between the two germline ends. The CDR3 sequence is 15 residues long. CDR1 is SGHAT and CDR2 is FQNNGV in the germline V gene. CDR3 amino acids: CARFQVIWASTEAFF. The CDR3 DNA reads TGTGCCAGGTTCCAGGTCATTTGGGCCAGCACTGAAGCTTTCTTT.